This T cell receptor beta chain appears in the sequencing data of a study of control samples from healthy donors and cancer patients. Profiling relied on immunoSEQ multiplex PCR, and the TCRdb table lists in-frame clones only, not all of them. The table records 350,000 to 450,000 clones, approximately 90% of them present only once. The receptor comes from a man between 40 and 49 years old with head and neck cancer. The specimen was PBMCs.

DNA for the CDR3: TGTGCCAGTAGTATCTGGGGGTTTCAGAGCAATCAGCCCCAGCATTTT. As protein: CASSIWGFQSNQPQHF. The V gene is TRBV19, the J gene TRBJ1-5; TRBD1 is a possible D gene (5 bases). V lost 3 bases, J lost 1 base, and 13 bases lay in between. The CDR3 length is 16 residues. CDR1 and CDR2 from the germline V gene are LNHDA and SQIVND (reference sequence).